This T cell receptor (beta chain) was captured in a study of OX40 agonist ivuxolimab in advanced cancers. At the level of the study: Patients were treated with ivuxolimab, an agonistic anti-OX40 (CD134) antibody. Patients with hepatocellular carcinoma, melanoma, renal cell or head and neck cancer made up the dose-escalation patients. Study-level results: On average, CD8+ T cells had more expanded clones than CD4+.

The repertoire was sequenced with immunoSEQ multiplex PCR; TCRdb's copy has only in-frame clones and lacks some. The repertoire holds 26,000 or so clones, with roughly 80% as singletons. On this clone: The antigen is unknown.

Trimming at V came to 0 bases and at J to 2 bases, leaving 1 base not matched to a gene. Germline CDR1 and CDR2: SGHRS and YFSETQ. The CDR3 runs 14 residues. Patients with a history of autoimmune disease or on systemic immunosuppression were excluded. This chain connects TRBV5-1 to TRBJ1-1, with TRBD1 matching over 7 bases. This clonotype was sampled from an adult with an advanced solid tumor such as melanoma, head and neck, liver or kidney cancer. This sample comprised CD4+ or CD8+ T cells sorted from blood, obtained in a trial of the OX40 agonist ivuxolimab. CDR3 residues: CASSLGGGNTEAFF. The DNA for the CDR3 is TGCGCCAGCAGCTTGGGAGGGGGCAACACTGAAGCTTTCTTT.